The rows below give T cell receptor beta chains drawn from one sample of a study of cytomegalovirus exposure and HLA in healthy donors. The method was immunoSEQ multiplex PCR; TCRdb's version includes in-frame clones alone and lacks a portion of them. Counted here are about 120,000 clones, around 75% occurring once; the ten biggest clones make up 1.6%. Sequencing was carried out using PBMCs. The receptors originated from a woman aged 18 to 35 in good health and CMV-seronegative. CDR3s include the opening cysteine and the closing phenylalanine or tryptophan. Fields, in order: V gene, J gene, clone size, D gene, CDR3 protein, CDR3 DNA. The D gene is left open where the match is weak. Expanded clones are given a class, and other clones once, few, many or no size at all.

TRBV10-3	TRBJ2-6	.	.	CAISDMVIPDDEVLLSGANVLTF	TGTGCCATCAGTGATATGGTAATACCTGACGATGAGGTGCTCCTATCTGGGGCCAACGTCCTGACTTTC
TRBV2	TRBJ1-1	.	TRBD1	CASRGTGGTEAFF	TGTGCCAGCAGGGGGACAGGGGGCACTGAAGCTTTCTTT
TRBV4-1	TRBJ2-7	.	.	CASSQDRTGSYEQYF	TGCGCCAGCAGCCAAGATAGAACAGGTTCCTACGAGCAGTACTTC
TRBV6-1	TRBJ2-3	.	TRBD2	CASSELAGTTDTQYF	TGTGCCAGCAGTGAGCTAGCGGGAACCACAGATACGCAGTATTTT
TRBV2	TRBJ2-7	.	TRBD2	CASRRTRLAGATYEQYF	TGTGCCAGCAGGAGAACCCGACTAGCGGGGGCCACCTACGAGCAGTACTTC
TRBV28	TRBJ2-1	once	.	CASSFRGSYNEQFF	TGTGCCAGCAGTTTTAGGGGTTCCTACAATGAGCAGTTCTTC
TRBV6-5	TRBJ2-6	.	.	CASSSPTAGANVLTF	TGTGCCAGCAGTTCCCCGACAGCCGGGGCCAACGTCCTGACTTTC
TRBV25-1	TRBJ1-2	.	TRBD1	CASSARGLDYGYTF	TGTGCCAGCAGTGCAAGGGGGCTTGACTATGGCTACACCTTC
TRBV27	TRBJ1-6	.	.	CASSLGEQYPLHF	TGTGCCAGCAGTTTGGGCGAACAATATCCCCTCCACTTT
TRBV5-1	TRBJ2-5	few	TRBD2	CASSLGAGGPQETQYF	TGCGCCAGCAGCTTGGGAGCGGGGGGGCCTCAAGAGACCCAGTACTTC
TRBV5-1	TRBJ2-1	.	TRBD2	CASSYTSGGSYNEQFF	TGCGCCAGCAGCTATACTAGCGGGGGCTCCTACAATGAGCAGTTCTTC
TRBV30	TRBJ1-4	few	.	CAWNVALGNEKLFF	TGTGCCTGGAATGTGGCTCTTGGTAATGAAAAACTGTTTTTT
TRBV6-4	TRBJ2-3	medium-sized	TRBD2	CASSASGGATDTQYF	TGTGCCAGCAGTGCTAGCGGGGGGGCCACAGATACGCAGTATTTT
TRBV28	TRBJ2-5	.	.	CASSLVESYQETQYF	TGTGCCAGCAGTTTAGTAGAGTCCTACCAAGAGACCCAGTACTTC
TRBV25-1	TRBJ2-7	.	.	CASKEGPGGSEQYF	TGTGCCAGCAAGGAAGGACCTGGAGGGTCCGAGCAGTACTTC
TRBV5-1	TRBJ1-6	.	TRBD1	CASSFQGAYNSPLHF	TGCGCCAGCAGCTTTCAGGGGGCATATAATTCACCCCTCCACTTT
TRBV19	TRBJ2-5	once	.	CASSITAQETQYF	TGTGCCAGTAGTATAACAGCTCAAGAGACCCAGTACTTC
TRBV28	TRBJ1-1	.	.	CASSLVTEGTEAFF	TGTGCCAGCAGTTTGGTGACGGAGGGTACTGAAGCTTTCTTT
TRBV6-6	TRBJ1-1	.	.	CASSNRLNTEAFF	TGTGCCAGCAGCAACAGGTTGAACACTGAAGCTTTCTTT
TRBV28	TRBJ1-2	few	TRBD1	CASSLGTGMNYGYTF	TGTGCCAGCAGTCTAGGGACAGGGATGAACTATGGCTACACCTTC
TRBV4-2	TRBJ1-2	once	.	CASSQDPSARQGGYTF	TGTGCCAGCAGCCAAGATCCGTCCGCGCGCCAGGGCGGCTACACCTTC
TRBV28	TRBJ2-7	.	.	CASRARSYEQYF	TGTGCCAGCAGGGCCAGATCCTACGAGCAGTACTTC
TRBV19	TRBJ1-4	.	.	CASSETGAVNEKLFF	TGTGCCAGTAGTGAAACGGGAGCGGTGAATGAAAAACTGTTTTTT
TRBV4-2	TRBJ2-3	.	TRBD2	CASSPIAGGSTDTQYF	TGTGCCAGCAGCCCCATAGCGGGGGGAAGCACAGATACGCAGTATTTT
TRBV11-2	TRBJ2-3	few	TRBD2	CASSSGTSADTQYF	TGTGCCAGCAGCTCTGGGACTAGCGCAGATACGCAGTATTTT
TRBV2	TRBJ2-1	.	TRBD1	CASRAGTGSGNEQFF	TGTGCCAGCAGGGCCGGGACAGGGTCGGGCAATGAGCAGTTCTTC
TRBV5-6	TRBJ2-7	.	TRBD1	CASSSPGQGAYEQYF	TGTGCCAGCAGCTCCCCGGGACAGGGGGCCTACGAGCAGTACTTC
TRBV4-1	TRBJ1-4	.	TRBD1	CASSQDDRGNEKLFF	TGCGCCAGCAGCCAAGATGACAGGGGTAATGAAAAACTGTTTTTT
TRBV27	TRBJ2-2	once	.	CASSLTSWANTGELFF	TGTGCCAGCAGCCTAACCTCGTGGGCAAACACCGGGGAGCTGTTTTTT
TRBV5-1	TRBJ2-3	.	TRBD2	CASSSLRGGGNYTQYF	TGCGCCAGCAGCTCCCTCCGTGGCGGGGGGAACTATACGCAGTATTTT
TRBV5-4	TRBJ2-3	.	TRBD2	CASSSRAGTSTDTQYF	TGTGCCAGCAGCTCACGAGCGGGGACCAGCACAGATACGCAGTATTTT
TRBV19	TRBJ1-1	.	.	CASSKTVMNTEAFF	TGTGCCAGTAGTAAGACAGTTATGAACACTGAAGCTTTCTTT
TRBV9	TRBJ1-2	.	.	CASSVGVGGDGYTF	TGTGCCAGCAGCGTAGGGGTAGGGGGGGATGGCTACACCTTC
TRBV7-2	TRBJ2-1	.	TRBD2	CASRQGLAADEQFF	TGTGCCAGCAGACAAGGACTAGCCGCGGATGAGCAGTTCTTC
TRBV28	TRBJ2-7	.	.	CASSLWGGDNYEQYF	TGTGCCAGCAGTTTATGGGGGGGGGACAACTACGAGCAGTACTTC
TRBV6-5	TRBJ1-4	.	.	CASSYSAGLGEKLFF	TGTGCCAGCAGTTACTCGGCGGGGTTAGGCGAAAAACTGTTTTTT
TRBV5-6	TRBJ1-2	.	TRBD1	CASSFGTDYGYTF	TGTGCCAGCAGCTTCGGGACAGACTATGGCTACACCTTC
TRBV13	TRBJ2-5	.	TRBD2	CASSPSPGGKETQYF	TGTGCCAGCAGCCCTTCTCCGGGGGGGAAGGAGACCCAGTACTTC
TRBV15	TRBJ2-7	.	.	CATSYQGRSYEQYF	TGTGCCACCAGCTACCAGGGTAGATCCTACGAGCAGTACTTC
TRBV2	TRBJ2-4	.	.	CASKTRKNIQYF	TGTGCCTCAAAGACTAGGAAAAACATTCAGTACTTC
TRBV5-4	TRBJ2-7	.	.	CASSLPRSESYEQYF	TGTGCCAGCAGCTTGCCCCGGAGCGAATCCTACGAGCAGTACTTC
TRBV12-1	TRBJ2-3	.	.	CASSPCGGLAGPTSTDTQYF	TGTGCCAGCAGCCCCTGCGGGGGGCTGGCGGGGCCAACTAGCACAGATACGCAGTATTTT
TRBV5-4	TRBJ1-6	.	TRBD1	CASRQGVSYNSPLHF	TGTGCCAGCCGACAGGGAGTCTCCTATAATTCACCCCTCCACTTT
TRBV28	TRBJ1-2	.	.	CASRERPTWDGYTF	TGTGCCAGCAGGGAACGACCGACTTGGGATGGCTACACCTTC
TRBV15	TRBJ1-1	.	.	CATSRDRVKAFF	TGTGCCACCAGCAGAGACAGGGTAAAAGCTTTCTTT
TRBV6-6	TRBJ2-7	.	.	CASTKDRFYYEQYF	TGTGCCAGCACTAAGGACAGATTTTACTACGAGCAGTACTTC
TRBV6-5	TRBJ2-2	.	.	CASSYSHKVELFF	TGTGCCAGCAGTTACTCACACAAAGTTGAGCTGTTTTTT
TRBV4-1	TRBJ2-2	.	.	CASSQVQYTGELFF	TGCGCCAGCAGCCAAGTGCAGTACACCGGGGAGCTGTTTTTT
TRBV2	TRBJ1-3	.	.	CASSIPNYPQAGGNTIYF	TGTGCCAGCAGCATTCCGAATTACCCCCAGGCAGGTGGAAACACCATATATTTT
TRBV6-1	TRBJ1-4	.	.	CASSSRDTTNEKLFF	TGTGCCAGCAGCAGCAGGGATACAACTAATGAAAAACTGTTTTTT
TRBV7-6	TRBJ1-4	once	.	CASSPSYGNNEKLFF	TGTGCCAGCAGCCCATCTTACGGGAATAATGAAAAACTGTTTTTT
TRBV19	TRBJ1-5	.	TRBD1	CASSPWTGSGNQPQHF	TGTGCCAGTAGTCCATGGACAGGGTCTGGCAATCAGCCCCAGCATTTT
TRBV28	TRBJ1-6	.	TRBD1	CASGLGGTGTRNSPLHF	TGTGCCAGCGGTCTAGGAGGGACAGGGACAAGGAATTCACCCCTCCACTTT
TRBV15	TRBJ1-1	.	.	CATSSTRRGTNTEAFF	TGTGCCACCAGCAGCACCCGGCGGGGCACGAACACTGAAGCTTTCTTT
TRBV7-8	TRBJ2-7	.	.	CASSLGGLGRDYEQYF	TGTGCCAGCAGCTTAGGGGGTTTGGGGAGAGACTACGAGCAGTACTTC
TRBV29-1	TRBJ1-2	.	.	CSVEDKDSLRRGYTF	TGCAGCGTTGAAGATAAGGACAGTCTTCGTAGAGGCTACACCTTC
TRBV6-5	TRBJ2-3	once	.	CASRLTYTDTQYF	TGTGCCAGTCGCTTGACGTACACAGACACGCAGTATTTT
TRBV6-5	TRBJ1-1	.	.	CASSYPDLGANTEAFF	TGTGCCAGCAGTTACCCAGATTTAGGGGCGAACACTGAAGCTTTCTTT
TRBV29-1	TRBJ2-2	.	.	CSVDPGSNTGELFF	TGCAGCGTCGACCCGGGAAGCAACACCGGGGAGCTGTTTTTT